The rows below give T cell receptor beta chains drawn from one sample of a study of blood T cell repertoires in COVID-19. The protocol was immunoSEQ multiplex PCR, while the TCRdb copy is restricted to in-frame clones and leaves out a portion. The repertoire consists of roughly 250,000 clones, with roughly 83% occurring once and the leading ten covering approximately 2%. The specimen sequenced was PBMCs or T cells enriched from blood (not recorded which). The receptors originated from a woman aged 50 to 60 who had recovered from COVID-19. Both conserved end residues are part of each CDR3. Each record gives: clone size, V gene, J gene, D gene, CDR3 DNA, CDR3 protein. D genes are given only for firm matches. Only part of the rows carry a size: once, few, many, or a class if the clone is expanded.

abundance: .
v_gene: TRBV13
j_gene: TRBJ2-5
d_gene: TRBD1
CDR3nt: TGTGCCAGCAGCCGCGGGACAGGGGTCGTGGAGACCCAGTACTTC
CDR3aa: CASSRGTGVVETQYF

abundance: .
v_gene: TRBV7-9
j_gene: TRBJ1-2
d_gene: .
CDR3nt: TGTGCCAGCAGCTTTCACGGGGGGGCGATCTATGGCTACACCTTC
CDR3aa: CASSFHGGAIYGYTF

abundance: .
v_gene: TRBV5-1
j_gene: TRBJ2-1
d_gene: TRBD2
CDR3nt: TGCGCCAGCAGCTTGGGCGGGGGGGCCTACAATGAGCAGTTCTTC
CDR3aa: CASSLGGGAYNEQFF

abundance: .
v_gene: TRBV27
j_gene: TRBJ2-2
d_gene: TRBD2
CDR3nt: TGTGCCAGCAAGGTAGCGGGAGGGCCTGTCGCCGGGGAGCTGTTTTTT
CDR3aa: CASKVAGGPVAGELFF

abundance: .
v_gene: TRBV19
j_gene: TRBJ1-1
d_gene: .
CDR3nt: TGTGCCAGTACCCCTCCCGTCGCTGAAGCTTTCTTT
CDR3aa: CASTPPVAEAFF

abundance: .
v_gene: TRBV15
j_gene: TRBJ2-3
d_gene: .
CDR3nt: TGTGCCACCAGCAGAGACACAGGGCTCCACTACAGTAAACGGGCGGATACGCAGTATTTT
CDR3aa: CATSRDTGLHYSKRADTQYF

abundance: .
v_gene: TRBV6-2/TRBV6-3
j_gene: TRBJ2-7
d_gene: .
CDR3nt: TGTGCCAGCAGTTACTCCAGGACAGTCTACGAGCAGTACTTC
CDR3aa: CASSYSRTVYEQYF

abundance: .
v_gene: TRBV7-9
j_gene: TRBJ1-4
d_gene: .
CDR3nt: TGTGCCAGCAGCTTAGCGGCAGGGGCCGCAACTAATGAAAAACTGTTTTTT
CDR3aa: CASSLAAGAATNEKLFF

abundance: .
v_gene: TRBV2
j_gene: TRBJ2-7
d_gene: TRBD2
CDR3nt: TGTGCCAGCAGAGGACTAGCGGGAGTTTCCTACGAGCAGTACTTC
CDR3aa: CASRGLAGVSYEQYF

abundance: .
v_gene: TRBV13
j_gene: TRBJ1-2
d_gene: TRBD1
CDR3nt: TGTGCCAGCAGACACAGGGGGAACTATGGCTACACCTTC
CDR3aa: CASRHRGNYGYTF

abundance: .
v_gene: TRBV19
j_gene: TRBJ1-5
d_gene: .
CDR3nt: TGTGCCAGTAGTGATCGGACAAGTCAGCCCCAGCATTTT
CDR3aa: CASSDRTSQPQHF

abundance: .
v_gene: TRBV30
j_gene: TRBJ1-5
d_gene: TRBD1
CDR3nt: TGTGCCTGGACCAAGACAGGGGTAGGGCAGCCCCAGCATTTT
CDR3aa: CAWTKTGVGQPQHF

abundance: once
v_gene: TRBV4-1
j_gene: TRBJ2-5
d_gene: .
CDR3nt: TGCGCCAGCAGCCAGGTTCCGAGGAGTGGGACTCAAGAGACCCAGTACTTC
CDR3aa: CASSQVPRSGTQETQYF

abundance: .
v_gene: TRBV11-3
j_gene: TRBJ1-1
d_gene: TRBD1
CDR3nt: TGTGCCAGCAGCCGCAGGGGGCCCACTGAAGCTTTCTTT
CDR3aa: CASSRRGPTEAFF

abundance: .
v_gene: TRBV10-3
j_gene: TRBJ1-1
d_gene: TRBD1
CDR3nt: TGTGCCATCAGCGCCGACAGGGTAGAAGAAGCTTTCTTT
CDR3aa: CAISADRVEEAFF

abundance: .
v_gene: TRBV9
j_gene: TRBJ2-7
d_gene: .
CDR3nt: TGTGCCAGCAGCGTAGATGGAGAGGCCTACGAGCAGTACTTC
CDR3aa: CASSVDGEAYEQYF

abundance: .
v_gene: TRBV18
j_gene: TRBJ2-3
d_gene: TRBD2
CDR3nt: TGTGCCAGCTCGAGGACTAGCGGAACAGATACGCAGTATTTT
CDR3aa: CASSRTSGTDTQYF

abundance: .
v_gene: TRBV4-2
j_gene: TRBJ2-7
d_gene: TRBD1
CDR3nt: TGTGCCAGCAGCCAAGCAACAGGGGGGTACGAGCAGTACTTC
CDR3aa: CASSQATGGYEQYF

abundance: .
v_gene: TRBV28
j_gene: TRBJ2-1
d_gene: TRBD1
CDR3nt: TGTGCCAGCAGTGCACAGGGGATCAACTCCTACAATGAGCAGTTCTTC
CDR3aa: CASSAQGINSYNEQFF

abundance: .
v_gene: TRBV6-5
j_gene: TRBJ1-5
d_gene: .
CDR3nt: TGTGCCAGCAGAACAGACAGAAATCAGCCCCAGCATTTT
CDR3aa: CASRTDRNQPQHF

abundance: .
v_gene: TRBV23-1
j_gene: TRBJ2-7
d_gene: .
CDR3nt: TGCGCCAGCAGTCAGGACTCCCCAGTCTACGACGAGCAGTACTTC
CDR3aa: CASSQDSPVYDEQYF

abundance: .
v_gene: TRBV2
j_gene: TRBJ2-1
d_gene: TRBD2
CDR3nt: TGTGCCAGAAAGCGGGAGGCCTACAATGAGCAGTTCTTC
CDR3aa: CARKREAYNEQFF

abundance: .
v_gene: TRBV10-3
j_gene: TRBJ1-1
d_gene: TRBD1
CDR3nt: TGTGCCATCAGTGAGACAGGGGGACGGAACACTGAAGCTTTCTTT
CDR3aa: CAISETGGRNTEAFF

abundance: .
v_gene: TRBV5-1
j_gene: TRBJ1-4
d_gene: .
CDR3nt: TGCGCCAGCAGCTTCGGACAGTATCTTACTAATGAAAAACTGTTTTTT
CDR3aa: CASSFGQYLTNEKLFF

abundance: .
v_gene: TRBV19
j_gene: TRBJ2-3
d_gene: .
CDR3nt: TGTGCCAGTAGTATACGGCTAGCTTCAGATACGCAGTATTTT
CDR3aa: CASSIRLASDTQYF

abundance: few
v_gene: TRBV20-1
j_gene: TRBJ1-5
d_gene: TRBD1
CDR3nt: TGCAGTGCTAGTCAGGGGGGCGGACCGGAGAGGCCCCAGCATTTT
CDR3aa: CSASQGGGPERPQHF

abundance: .
v_gene: TRBV30
j_gene: TRBJ1-5
d_gene: TRBD1
CDR3nt: TGTGCCTGGAGTGTAGGGCAGGGGGATCAGCCCCAGCATTTT
CDR3aa: CAWSVGQGDQPQHF

abundance: once
v_gene: TRBV11-2
j_gene: TRBJ1-5
d_gene: .
CDR3nt: TGTGCCAGCAGCTTGGTCGCGGGGAGTAGCAATCAGCCCCAGCATTTT
CDR3aa: CASSLVAGSSNQPQHF

abundance: .
v_gene: TRBV19
j_gene: TRBJ2-7
d_gene: TRBD2
CDR3nt: TGTGCCAGTAGCGGAGCGGGAGGCTTGTCCTACGAGCAGTACTTC
CDR3aa: CASSGAGGLSYEQYF

abundance: .
v_gene: TRBV5-8
j_gene: TRBJ2-2
d_gene: TRBD1
CDR3nt: TGTGCCAGCAGCCCAGGGACAGGGTCCGGGGAGCTGTTTTTT
CDR3aa: CASSPGTGSGELFF

abundance: few
v_gene: TRBV6-5
j_gene: TRBJ1-2
d_gene: .
CDR3nt: TGTGCCAGCAGACCCGACAGTAACTATGGCTACACCTTC
CDR3aa: CASRPDSNYGYTF

abundance: .
v_gene: TRBV30
j_gene: TRBJ1-5
d_gene: TRBD1
CDR3nt: TGTGCCTGGAGCGCGGGACAGCAAAATCAGCCCCAGCATTTT
CDR3aa: CAWSAGQQNQPQHF

abundance: .
v_gene: TRBV6-6
j_gene: TRBJ1-4
d_gene: .
CDR3nt: TGTGCCAGCAGCCGGGGGACGGCCACAACTAATGAAAAACTGTTTTTT
CDR3aa: CASSRGTATTNEKLFF

abundance: .
v_gene: TRBV7-9
j_gene: TRBJ2-5
d_gene: TRBD2
CDR3nt: TGTGCCAGCAGCTTACCTAGCGGGGACGAGACCCAGTACTTC
CDR3aa: CASSLPSGDETQYF

abundance: .
v_gene: TRBV6-2/TRBV6-3
j_gene: TRBJ2-6
d_gene: TRBD2
CDR3nt: TGTGCCAGCAGCCCCCAAGTTGGCGGAGGGAGGGCTGGGGCCAACGTCCTGACTTTC
CDR3aa: CASSPQVGGGRAGANVLTF

abundance: .
v_gene: TRBV28
j_gene: TRBJ2-7
d_gene: TRBD2
CDR3nt: TGTGCCAGCAGTACAAGACTAGCGGAGGCGGAGCAGTACTTC
CDR3aa: CASSTRLAEAEQYF

abundance: .
v_gene: TRBV6-5
j_gene: TRBJ1-5
d_gene: TRBD1
CDR3nt: TGTGCCAGCAGTTACGGGACAGGGAGCAATCAGCCCCAGCATTTT
CDR3aa: CASSYGTGSNQPQHF

abundance: .
v_gene: TRBV28
j_gene: TRBJ1-2
d_gene: .
CDR3nt: TGTGCCAGCAGTTTATCCACAGGCATCTATGGCTACACCTTC
CDR3aa: CASSLSTGIYGYTF

abundance: .
v_gene: TRBV29-1
j_gene: TRBJ2-7
d_gene: TRBD1
CDR3nt: TGCAGCGGACCGGGACAGGGGGCTCCCTTCCCCCTCGAGCAGTACTTC
CDR3aa: CSGPGQGAPFPLEQYF

abundance: .
v_gene: TRBV18
j_gene: TRBJ1-1
d_gene: .
CDR3nt: TGTGCCAGCTCACCACCGGCAGGCAAAACCACTGAAGCTTTCTTT
CDR3aa: CASSPPAGKTTEAFF

abundance: .
v_gene: TRBV6-6
j_gene: TRBJ1-2
d_gene: .
CDR3nt: TGTGCCAGCAGTGGCCGGGACACACATAACTATGGCTACACCTTC
CDR3aa: CASSGRDTHNYGYTF

abundance: once
v_gene: TRBV9
j_gene: TRBJ2-3
d_gene: .
CDR3nt: TGTGCCAGCAGCCTTGGACTCGGCACAGATACGCAGTATTTT
CDR3aa: CASSLGLGTDTQYF

abundance: .
v_gene: TRBV4-2
j_gene: TRBJ2-5
d_gene: .
CDR3nt: TGTGCCAGCAGCCGACGAGGGGGGGCACGGGCTTCCCAGTACTTC
CDR3aa: CASSRRGGARASQYF